This T cell receptor beta chain was found in a study of B cell selection in AIRE deficiency. In the case of this clone: Its antigen is not known.

Germline V gene sequence: CDR1 LGHNA, CDR2 YSLEER. This CDR3 region has 17 residues. Trimming removed 0 bases at V and 1 base at J, with 15 bases between. Source study methods: Treg pools: about 6x10^4 distinct patient, some 1x10^5 donor TCRbeta sequences. Sequencing used immunoSEQ multiplex PCR; TCRdb keeps in-frame clones, though not all of them. V, J and clone size are those of that table, while D and trimming were read from the DNA. The repertoire consists of 20,000 to 30,000 clones, with over 80% occurring once and the leading ten covering 1.1%. The regulatory T cell sort gate was CD4+CD25hiCD127low/negative. Study conclusions and caveats: Patient Tconv and Treg cells showed healthy-like TCRBV usage, CDR3 length, diversity.

The J gene is TRBJ1-1, the V gene TRBV4-3; tentative D call: TRBD1 (6 bases). The specimen was CD4+CD25+ Tregs sorted from PBMCs. This receptor was taken from a human donor in good health. CDR3 bases: TGCGCCAGCAGCCAAGACATGGTCGGACAGAGGAACACTGAAGCTTTCTTT. The encoded protein is CASSQDMVGQRNTEAFF.